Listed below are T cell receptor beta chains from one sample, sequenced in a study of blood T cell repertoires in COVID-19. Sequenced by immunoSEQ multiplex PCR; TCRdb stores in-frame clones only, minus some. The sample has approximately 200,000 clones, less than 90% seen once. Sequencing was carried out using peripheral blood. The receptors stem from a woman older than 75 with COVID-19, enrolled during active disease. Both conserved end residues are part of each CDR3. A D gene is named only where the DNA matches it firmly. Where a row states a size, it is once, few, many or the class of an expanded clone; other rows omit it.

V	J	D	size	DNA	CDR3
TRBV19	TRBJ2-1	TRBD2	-	TGTGCCAGTAGGACCTCTAGCGGTCTTTACAATGAGCAGTTCTTC	CASRTSSGLYNEQFF
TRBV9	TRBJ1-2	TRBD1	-	TGTGCCAGCAGCGTAGAACGGACAGGGAGTTACGGCTACACCTTC	CASSVERTGSYGYTF
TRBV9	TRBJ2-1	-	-	TGTGCCAGCAGCGTAGTTGGCCTCTTTTACAATGAGCAGTTCTTC	CASSVVGLFYNEQFF
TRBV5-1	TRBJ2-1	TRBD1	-	TGCGCCAGCAGCCTAGGACAGGGCCCATACAATGAGCAGTTCTTC	CASSLGQGPYNEQFF
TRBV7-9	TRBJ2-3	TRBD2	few	TGTGCCAGCAGCTTAGAGGGAAGCGGGGGCGCGCGGGGTACGCAGTATTTT	CASSLEGSGGARGTQYF
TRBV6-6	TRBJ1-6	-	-	TGTGCCAGCAGGGAGGGGCGTTTCTATAATTCACCCCTCCACTTT	CASREGRFYNSPLHF
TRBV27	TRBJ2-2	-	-	TGTGCCAGCAAGGTAGCGGAGAACACCGGGGAGCTGTTTTTT	CASKVAENTGELFF
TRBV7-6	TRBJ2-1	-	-	TGTGCCAGCAGCCCCGAAGGCAGGGGCCCCTACAATGAGCAGTTCTTC	CASSPEGRGPYNEQFF
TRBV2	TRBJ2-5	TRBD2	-	TGTGCCAGCAAAACGGGGACTAGCGGGGGGGCGGAGACCCAGTACTTC	CASKTGTSGGAETQYF
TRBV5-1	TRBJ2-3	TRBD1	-	TGCGCCAGCAGCAGGGACAGCATCACAGATACGCAGTATTTT	CASSRDSITDTQYF
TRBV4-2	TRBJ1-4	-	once	TGTGCCAGCAGCGGAGGGGCGGCAGCGACTAATGAAAAACTGTTTTTT	CASSGGAAATNEKLFF
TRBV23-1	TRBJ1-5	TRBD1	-	TGCGCCACCAGGAAGGGGGCCCAGCCCCAGCATTTT	CATRKGAQPQHF
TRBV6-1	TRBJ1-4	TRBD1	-	TGTGCCAGCAGTGAAAACACAGGGGGGAGTGAAAAACTGTTTTTT	CASSENTGGSEKLFF
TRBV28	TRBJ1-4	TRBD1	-	TGTGCCAGCAGTGACTCAGGGGGCGGTGAAAAACTGTTTTTT	CASSDSGGGEKLFF
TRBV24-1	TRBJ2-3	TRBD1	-	TGTGCCACCAGTGGGATGGGACAGAGCGCATATACGCAGTATTTT	CATSGMGQSAYTQYF
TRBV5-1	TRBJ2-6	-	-	TGCGCCAGCAGATCCGTCTCTGGGGCCAACGTCCTGACTTTC	CASRSVSGANVLTF
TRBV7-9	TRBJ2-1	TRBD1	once	TGTGCCAGCAGCTTAGGGGACAGGGGAAATGAGCAGTTCTTC	CASSLGDRGNEQFF
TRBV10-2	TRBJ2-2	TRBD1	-	TGCGCCAGCAGGGGGACAGACACCGGGGAGCTGTTTTTT	CASRGTDTGELFF
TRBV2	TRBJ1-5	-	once	TGTGCCAGTTCGGGGGGGATCAATCAGCCCCAGCATTTT	CASSGGINQPQHF
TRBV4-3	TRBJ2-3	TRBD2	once	TGCGCCAGCAGCCAAGATAGCACTAGCGGGGGGGGAGATACGCAGTATTTT	CASSQDSTSGGGDTQYF
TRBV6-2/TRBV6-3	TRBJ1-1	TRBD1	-	TGTGCCAGCAGTTACTCTCAGCGACAGGGGAACACTGAAGCTTTCTTT	CASSYSQRQGNTEAFF
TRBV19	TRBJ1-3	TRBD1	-	TGTGCCAGTAGTATGGGACAGAGCTCTGGAAACACCATATATTTT	CASSMGQSSGNTIYF
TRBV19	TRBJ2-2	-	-	TGTGCCAGTAATCAGGGGCAGGGCACCGGGGAGCTGTTTTTT	CASNQGQGTGELFF
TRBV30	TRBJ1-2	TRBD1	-	TGTGCCTGGACCGGGACAGGGTTTGGCTACACCTTC	CAWTGTGFGYTF
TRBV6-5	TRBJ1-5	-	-	TGTGCCAGCCGCTCCCGACAGTATAGCAATCAGCCCCAGCATTTT	CASRSRQYSNQPQHF
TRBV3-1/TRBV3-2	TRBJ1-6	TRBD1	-	TGTGCCAGCAGCCAGCGCACAGGGGGACCCCTCCACTTT	CASSQRTGGPLHF
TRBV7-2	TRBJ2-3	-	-	TGTGCCAGCACCCAGGGAAACACAGATACGCAGTATTTT	CASTQGNTDTQYF
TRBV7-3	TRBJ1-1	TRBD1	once	TGTGCCAGCAGCTTATTTCAGGGGGCCGCTGAAGCTTTCTTT	CASSLFQGAAEAFF
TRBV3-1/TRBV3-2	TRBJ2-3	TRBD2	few	TGTGCCAGCAGCCAGGGCCCCAGCGGGGGGGGGAATAAGACGCAGTATTTT	CASSQGPSGGGNKTQYF
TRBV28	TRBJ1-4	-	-	TGTGCCAGCAGTTGGAGCGGGGCGGGAACTAATGAAAAACTGTTTTTT	CASSWSGAGTNEKLFF
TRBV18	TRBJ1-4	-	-	TGTGCCAGCTCTCGCGGGGTTGGCGAAAAACTGTTTTTT	CASSRGVGEKLFF
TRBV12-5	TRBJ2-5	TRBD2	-	TGTGCTAGTGGTTCCGGACTAGCGGGGGGCCTAGAGACCCAGTACTTC	CASGSGLAGGLETQYF
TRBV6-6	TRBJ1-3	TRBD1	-	TGTGCCAGCAGTCGGCGGAACCTACAGGGGCATCGATACACCATATATTTT	CASSRRNLQGHRYTIYF
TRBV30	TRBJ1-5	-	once	TGTGCCTGGACCCTTAGTGGGGGCAGGGGTGTCAGCAATCAGCCCCAGCATTTT	CAWTLSGGRGVSNQPQHF
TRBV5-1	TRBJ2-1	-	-	TGCGCCAGCAGCTCCGAGGGTCGGAGGGACAATGAGCAGTTCTTC	CASSSEGRRDNEQFF
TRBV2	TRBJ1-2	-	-	TGTGCCAGCAGAGACGGACAGTTGGGTGGCTACACCTTC	CASRDGQLGGYTF
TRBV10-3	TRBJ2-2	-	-	TGTGCCATCAGTGAGAGTCCGGACACCGGGGAGCTGTTTTTT	CAISESPDTGELFF
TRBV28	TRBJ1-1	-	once	TGTGCCAGCAGTTTCTCAGTGCGACAGACGAACACTGAAGCTTTCTTT	CASSFSVRQTNTEAFF
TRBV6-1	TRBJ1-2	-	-	TGTGCCAGCAGTGAAGGGCCTCAATACTATGGCTACACCTTC	CASSEGPQYYGYTF
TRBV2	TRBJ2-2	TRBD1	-	TGTGCCAGCAACCTAGACCAACAGACAGGGGTGGCCGGGGAGCTGTTTTTT	CASNLDQQTGVAGELFF
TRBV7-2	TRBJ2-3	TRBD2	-	TGTGCCAGCAGCTTAGCTTGGCTAGCGGGGGGGCGTAAGGAAGCTAGCACAGATACGCAGTATTTT	CASSLAWLAGGRKEASTDTQYF
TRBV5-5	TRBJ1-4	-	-	TGTGCCAGCAGTTCCGCACGGTCAACTAATGAAAAACTGTTTTTT	CASSSARSTNEKLFF
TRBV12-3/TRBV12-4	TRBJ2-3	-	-	TGTGCCAGCAGACAGGGCACAGATACGCAGTATTTT	CASRQGTDTQYF
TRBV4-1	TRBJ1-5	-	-	TGCGCCAGCAGCCGGACCACAGGTCTGGGTCAGCCCCAGCATTTT	CASSRTTGLGQPQHF
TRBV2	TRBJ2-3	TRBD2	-	TGTGCCAGCAGTGAGAGGCGGGGGGGCATCACAGATACGCAGTATTTT	CASSERRGGITDTQYF
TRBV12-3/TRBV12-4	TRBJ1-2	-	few	TGTGCCAGCAGTTTACGGACAGCCTATGGCTACACCTTC	CASSLRTAYGYTF
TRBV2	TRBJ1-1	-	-	TGTGCCAGCAGTGTAGAGGGGAACACTGAAGCTTTCTTT	CASSVEGNTEAFF
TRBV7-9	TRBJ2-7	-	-	TGTGCCAGCAGCCCCAGGACAGACTACGAGCAGTACTTC	CASSPRTDYEQYF
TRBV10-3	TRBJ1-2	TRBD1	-	TGTGCCATCAGTACCGGGACAGGGAGGAACTATGGCTACACCTTC	CAISTGTGRNYGYTF
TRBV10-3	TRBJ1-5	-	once	TGTGCCATCAGGGGGGCAGAGAATCAGCCCCAGCATTTT	CAIRGAENQPQHF
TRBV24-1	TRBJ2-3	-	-	TGTGCCACCAGTGATCAGCGTACTCGTTCGTATTTT	CATSDQRTRSYF
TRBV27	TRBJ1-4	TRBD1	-	TGTGCCAGCAGTTTATCGGGACAGGGGAATGAAAAACTGTTTTTT	CASSLSGQGNEKLFF